These T cell receptor beta chains were read from a single sample in a study of PD-1 blockade in classical Hodgkin lymphoma. The protocol was immunoSEQ multiplex PCR, while the TCRdb copy is restricted to in-frame clones and leaves out a portion. The repertoire holds 24,000 or so clones, 75% to 95% seen once, with more than 0.45% in the top ten. The sequencing input was CD4+ T cells from blood. These receptors were collected from a human donor with classical Hodgkin lymphoma. The CDR3 runs from the conserved cysteine through the conserved F or W. A D gene is named only where the DNA matches it firmly. Clone size is given for some rows only: seen once, a few or many times, or a class if the clone is expanded.

clone_size j_call v_call d_call cdr3_nt cdr3_aa
. TRBJ2-5 TRBV14 TRBD2 TGTGCCAGCAGCCCTTTAGCGGGGCCGTACGTCCAAGAGACCCAGTACTTC CASSPLAGPYVQETQYF
. TRBJ2-2 TRBV7-2 TRBD2 TGTGCCAGCAGTTTCGTCCGCGGGGGGGCCCACGGGGAGCTGTTTTTT CASSFVRGGAHGELFF
. TRBJ2-2 TRBV19 . TGTGCCAGTAGCAGGGAAACGAACACCGGGGAGCTGTTTTTT CASSRETNTGELFF
. TRBJ1-2 TRBV5-6 . TGTGCCAGCAGCTTGGTGGCGGATCTCCTCTATGGCTACACCTTC CASSLVADLLYGYTF
. TRBJ1-3 TRBV5-4 TRBD1 TGTGCCAGCAGCTCCCCTCGGACAGGGGCCGGAGGAGACGGAAACACCATATATTTT CASSSPRTGAGGDGNTIYF
. TRBJ2-7 TRBV6-1 TRBD2 TGTGCCAGCTCGGGACTAGCGCCTCGAGAGCAGTACTTC CASSGLAPREQYF
. TRBJ1-2 TRBV5-1 . TGCGCCAGCAGCTTGGTAGGGACCTCTAACTATGGCTACACCTTC CASSLVGTSNYGYTF
once TRBJ2-7 TRBV15 . TGTGCCACCAGCTTGAACAGGGTCCACGAGCAGTACTTC CATSLNRVHEQYF
. TRBJ2-5 TRBV5-1 . TGCGCCAGCAGCGGGGGGGGCGACTTAGCGGCGGAGGAGACCCAGTACTTC CASSGGGDLAAEETQYF
. TRBJ2-3 TRBV5-8 . TGTGCCAGCAGCTTGCGGAGCACAGATACGCAGTATTTT CASSLRSTDTQYF
. TRBJ2-7 TRBV10-3 TRBD2 TGTGCCATCAGTGATGAGGCTAGCGGGGGGTCCACCTACGAGCAGTACTTC CAISDEASGGSTYEQYF
. TRBJ1-5 TRBV7-5 . TGTGCCAGATGTGAGCCGATCAATCAGCCCCAGCATTTT CARCEPINQPQHF
. TRBJ2-1 TRBV6-1 TRBD1 TGTGCCAGCAGTGTTCAGGGGGTATACAATGAGCAGTTCTTC CASSVQGVYNEQFF
. TRBJ2-1 TRBV7-6 . TGTGCCAGCAGCTCGTTCCTAGCGTCCTACAATGAGCAGTTCTTC CASSSFLASYNEQFF
few TRBJ1-1 TRBV29-1 . TGCAGCGTTGAAGCTAGGGCAGAAGCTTTCTTT CSVEARAEAFF
. TRBJ1-2 TRBV21-1 . TGTGCCAGCAGCTACGATCAAAAAGGGGTCTATGGCTACACCTTC CASSYDQKGVYGYTF
few TRBJ1-3 TRBV5-4 TRBD1 TGTGCCAGCAGCAAGGGACAGGGCTCTGGAAACACCATATATTTT CASSKGQGSGNTIYF